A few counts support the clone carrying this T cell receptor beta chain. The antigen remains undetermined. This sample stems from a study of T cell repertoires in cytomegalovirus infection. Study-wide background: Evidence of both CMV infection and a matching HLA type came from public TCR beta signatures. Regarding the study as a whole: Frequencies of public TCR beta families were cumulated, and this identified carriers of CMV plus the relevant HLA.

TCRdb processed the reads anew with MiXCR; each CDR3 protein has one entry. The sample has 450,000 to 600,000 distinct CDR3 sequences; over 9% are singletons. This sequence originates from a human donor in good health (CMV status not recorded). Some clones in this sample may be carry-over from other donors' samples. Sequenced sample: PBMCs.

CDR3 residues: CARLGLAGGTNTQYF. The CDR3 DNA sequence: TGTGCCAGGCTCGGGCTAGCGGGAGGAACGAATACGCAGTATTTT. The chain employs TRBV2 and TRBJ2-3, with 11 bases that match TRBD2. This CDR3 has 15 residues. The germline V gene has CDR1 SNHLY and CDR2 FYNNEI. J lost 7 bases, V lost 9 bases, and 12 bases had no gene match.